The source of this T cell receptor (beta chain) is a study of tumor-infiltrating lymphocytes in primary liver carcinoma. Starting material for RNA and DNA co-extraction consisted of roughly 18-34 mg of unsorted bulk tissue. The researchers produced TCR beta cDNA from 400 to 650 ng total RNA with a constant-region primer. Three nested multiplex PCR rounds of slightly modified ARM-PCR generated TCR beta libraries. Forward primers for TRBV1-TRBV30 and a C-beta reverse primer served the first two PCR rounds, at around 9 cycles each. TCRdb fed the multiplex PCR reads into MiXCR, producing one record per CDR3 protein. The sample has about 84,000 distinct CDR3 sequences; approximately 72% are singletons. CDR3 size: 17 residues. V lost 5 bases and J lost 0, with 16 bases in between. The germline V gene encodes CDR1 MDHEN and CDR2 SYDVKM. Notes on this clonotype: Being one base from a much bigger clone, this may be a read error.

The receptor's source is a man aged 35 to 55 with primary liver carcinoma and hepatitis B virus infection. V usage is TRBV28 and J usage is TRBJ2-2; D possibly matches TRBD1 or TRBD2 (5 bases each). Sequencing was done on a sample of liver tumor tissue from sampling region 1. Sample subset: tumor region T1, superior pole. The CDR3 sequence is CASSTWDHSANTGELFF. In nucleotides, the CDR3 is TGTGCCAGCAGTACCTGGGACCACTCGGCGAACACCGGGGAGCTGTTTTTT.